The present T cell receptor (beta chain) was sequenced within a study of spatial heterogeneity in lung cancer (dated by TCRdb to about 2019). Background for the entire study: Beta-chain transcripts were consistently detected in greater numbers than alpha-chain transcripts, which likely reflects a higher abundance of beta-chain transcripts. In the raw uncorrected reads, each unique combination of TCR and UMI appeared more than ten times on average. At surgery, hundreds of tumor regions, 64 matched nontumor lung samples and a few dozen PBMC samples were TCR-sequenced for both alpha and beta chains. The study quantitatively compared TCR alpha and beta repertoires across multiple tumor regions, matched nontumor lung and blood in non-small cell lung cancer. Nonsynonymous mutation counts, determined by whole-exome sequencing of tumor tissue, were related to features of the TCR repertoire. Broader findings and caveats from the paper: Ubiquitous expanded tumor TCRs were found in blood more often at tumor resection than at routine follow-up. Additional single-cell paired TCR alpha and beta sequencing was considered necessary to confirm, at a functional level, the hypothesis that regional TCRs recognize regional mutations.

Libraries came from 5' RACE. Instrument on record: NextSeq 500. In the TCR library protocol, a unique molecular identifier was attached to each TCR cDNA molecule so that PCR and sequencing errors could be corrected. Processing in the source paper ran as follows. Decombinator tools were used for TCR identification, UMI-based error correction and CDR3 extraction. Expanded TCRs were defined as those above a frequency of 2 per 1,000, corresponding to the top 1% of the tumor frequency distribution. Rényi diversity was computed with the R vegan package after subsampling each repertoire 100 times to 5,000 TCRs. To build CDR3 similarity networks, amino acid triplet string-kernel similarity was used, and CDR3s were connected when their pairwise similarity was above 0.82. The public reads were quality trimmed at Q25 with fastp and then assembled into clones with MiXCR by TCRdb, keeping productive beta chains. Each CDR3 protein appears once, grouped with its most common genes and DNA. The V and J calls follow TCRdb's processing rather than the paper's. For this sample the table gives approximately 40,000 distinct CDR3 sequences, of which roughly 13% were detected only once. 50% to 60% of the sample goes to the ten largest clones.

Concerning this clonotype: Its antigen remains undetermined. The input lacks base qualities; no much larger clone sits a single base away.

The time point label, as the study defines it: sample taken at primary tumor resection. TCR sequencing used whole RNA extracted from tumor and nontumor lung tissue, or from cryopreserved PBMC samples, without cell sorting. Donors were around 69 patients with early-stage, untreated non-small cell lung cancer from the lung TRACERx cohort. A patient was chosen for TCR sequencing only when enough RNA was available from at least two tumor regions. V lost 2 bases and J lost 5 bases; the stretch between them is 9 bases long. Measured from the cysteine to the phenylalanine, the CDR3 is 14 residues long. CDR3 DNA only is kept here, 42 bases in frame from base 1. CDR1 is given as LGHNA and CDR2 as YSLEER, both from the germline V gene.

The source of this sequence is a male donor with early-stage non-small cell lung cancer. The chain couples TRBV4-3 to TRBJ2-2; the D region possibly corresponds to TRBD2 (5 bases align). The source was PBMCs, collected at surgery. The DNA is TGCGCCAGCAGCCAACGGACTCAGACCGGGGAGCTGTTTTTT. It specifies CASSQRTQTGELFF.